This T cell receptor beta chain derives from a study of T cells in Graves' hyperthyroidism and ophthalmopathy. Patients aged 18 to 65 had newly diagnosed hyperthyroidism lasting under 2 months. Germline loops: CDR1 LGHDT, CDR2 YNNKEL (reference sequence). Trimming pared 1 base from V and 4 bases from J, leaving 13 bases between. This CDR3 is built from 15 residues. Amplification of TCR beta CDR3 regions was performed using RNA transcripts as template. The HTBI primer set drove a first-round RT-PCR of the TCR CDR3. TCRdb itself ran the multiplex PCR reads through MiXCR, one entry per CDR3 protein. Here the sample spans under 800,000 distinct CDR3 sequences, 14% being singletons. This clonotype has at least ten counts. The antigen is unknown. Study results and caveats: Most expanded thyroid clonotypes above 0.001 also appeared in blood.

This chain links TRBV3-1 with TRBJ1-2; tentatively, D is TRBD1 (5 bases). Sequencing was performed on blood. The receptor was derived from a woman younger than 35 with Graves' hyperthyroidism. The CDR3 loop is CASSQVAGTAYGYTF. CDR3 nucleotide sequence: TGTGCCAGCAGCCAAGTGGCCGGGACGGCCTATGGCTACACCTTC. The complete variable domain, with remaining parts taken from reference TRBV3-1 and TRBJ1-2, reads DTAVSQTPKYLVTQMGNDKSIKCEQNLGHDTMYWYKQDSKKFLKIMFSYNNKELIINETVPNRFSPKSPDKAHLNLHINSLELGDSAVYFCASSQVAGTAYGYTFGSGTRLTVV.